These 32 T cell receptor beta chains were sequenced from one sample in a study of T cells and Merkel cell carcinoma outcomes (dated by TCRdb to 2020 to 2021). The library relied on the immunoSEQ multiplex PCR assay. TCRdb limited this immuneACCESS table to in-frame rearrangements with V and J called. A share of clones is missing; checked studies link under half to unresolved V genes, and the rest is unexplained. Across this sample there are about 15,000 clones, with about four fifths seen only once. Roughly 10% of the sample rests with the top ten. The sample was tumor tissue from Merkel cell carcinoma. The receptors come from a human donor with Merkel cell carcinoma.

The CDR3 loop is CASSLRTSGNNEQFF. In DNA, the CDR3 is TGTGCCAGCAGCCTCCGGACTAGCGGTAACAATGAGCAGTTCTTC. The gene calls are TRBV6-5 and TRBJ2-1, with 10 bases identical to TRBD2. Germline V gives CDR1 MNHEY, CDR2 SVGAGI. The CDR3 totals 15 residues. V was pared by 6 bases and J by 5 bases, with 7 bases of the junction left unmatched.

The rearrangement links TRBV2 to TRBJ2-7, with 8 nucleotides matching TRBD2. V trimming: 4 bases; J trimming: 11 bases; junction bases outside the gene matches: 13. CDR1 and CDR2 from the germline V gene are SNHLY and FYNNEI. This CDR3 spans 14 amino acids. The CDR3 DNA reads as TGTGCCAGCAGTGCCCTCCAGCGGGGGCCTGAAAAGTACTTC. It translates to CASSALQRGPEKYF.

The CDR3 DNA sequence: TGTGCCAGCTCACCACCAGGCTACCTAGCCGGGGATGAGCAGTTCTTC. Translated: CASSPPGYLAGDEQFF. The chain employs TRBV18 and TRBJ2-1, with D tentatively TRBD2 (5 bases). The CDR3 runs to 16 residues. Germline loops: CDR1 KGHSH, CDR2 LQKENI. Trimming took 0 bases from V and 8 from J, leaving 17 bases between them.

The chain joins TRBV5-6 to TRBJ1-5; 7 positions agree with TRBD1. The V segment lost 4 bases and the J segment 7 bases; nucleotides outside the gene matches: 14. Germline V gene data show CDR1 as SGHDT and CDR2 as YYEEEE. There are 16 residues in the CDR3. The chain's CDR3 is CASSLRGQGVRQPQHF. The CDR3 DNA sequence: TGTGCCAGCAGCCTAAGGGGCCAGGGGGTACGCCAGCCCCAGCATTTT.

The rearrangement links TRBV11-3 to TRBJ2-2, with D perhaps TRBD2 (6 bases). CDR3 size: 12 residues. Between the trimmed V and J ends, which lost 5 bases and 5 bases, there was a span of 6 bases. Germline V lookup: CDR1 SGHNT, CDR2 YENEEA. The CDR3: CASSGGTGELFF. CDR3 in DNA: TGTGCCAGCAGCGGGGGGACCGGGGAGCTGTTTTTT.

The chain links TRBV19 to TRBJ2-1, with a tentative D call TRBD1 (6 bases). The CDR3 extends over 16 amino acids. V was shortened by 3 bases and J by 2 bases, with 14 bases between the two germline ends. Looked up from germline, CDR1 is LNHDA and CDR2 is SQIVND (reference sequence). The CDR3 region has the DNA TGTGCCAGTAGTATCGTGCGGGCAGGGGCCTACAATGAGCAGTTCTTC. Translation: CASSIVRAGAYNEQFF.

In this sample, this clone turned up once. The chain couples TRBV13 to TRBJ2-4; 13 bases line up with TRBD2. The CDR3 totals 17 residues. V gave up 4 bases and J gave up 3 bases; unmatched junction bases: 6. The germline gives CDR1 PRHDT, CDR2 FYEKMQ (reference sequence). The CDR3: CASSWGLAGYGKNIQYF. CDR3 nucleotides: TGTGCCAGCAGCTGGGGACTAGCGGGATATGGCAAAAACATTCAGTACTTC.

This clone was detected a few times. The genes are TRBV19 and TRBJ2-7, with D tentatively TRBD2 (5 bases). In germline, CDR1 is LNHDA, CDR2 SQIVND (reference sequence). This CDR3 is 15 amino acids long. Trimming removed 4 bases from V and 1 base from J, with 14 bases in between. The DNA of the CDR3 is TGTGCCAGTAGTAGGACTCACGGGGAATCCTACGAGCAGTACTTC. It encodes CASSRTHGESYEQYF.

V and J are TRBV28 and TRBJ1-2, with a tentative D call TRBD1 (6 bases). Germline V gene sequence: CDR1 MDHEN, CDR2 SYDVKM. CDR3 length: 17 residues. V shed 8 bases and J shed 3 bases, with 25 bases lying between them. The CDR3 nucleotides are TGTGCCAGCTTAAGTGGAGGGGGTGGGGTAGGGTACTATGGCTACACCTTC. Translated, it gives CASLSGGGGVGYYGYTF.

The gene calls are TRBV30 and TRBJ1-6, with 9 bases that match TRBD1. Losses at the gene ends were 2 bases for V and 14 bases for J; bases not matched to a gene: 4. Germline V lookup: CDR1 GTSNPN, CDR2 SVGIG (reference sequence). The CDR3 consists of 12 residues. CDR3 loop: CAWSTGTGSLHF. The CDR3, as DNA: TGTGCCTGGAGTACCGGGACAGGGTCCCTCCACTTT.

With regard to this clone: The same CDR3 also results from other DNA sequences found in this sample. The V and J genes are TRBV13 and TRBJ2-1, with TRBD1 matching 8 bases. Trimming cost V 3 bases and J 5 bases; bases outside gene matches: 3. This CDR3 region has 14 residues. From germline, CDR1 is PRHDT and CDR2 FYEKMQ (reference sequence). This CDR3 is CASSFRDRNNEQFF. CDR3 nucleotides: TGTGCCAGCAGCTTTCGGGACAGGAACAATGAGCAGTTCTTC.

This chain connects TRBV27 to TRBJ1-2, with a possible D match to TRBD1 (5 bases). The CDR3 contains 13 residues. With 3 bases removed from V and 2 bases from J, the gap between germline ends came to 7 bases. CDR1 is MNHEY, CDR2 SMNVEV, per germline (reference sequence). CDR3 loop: CASSFAGNYGYTF. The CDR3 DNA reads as TGTGCCAGCAGTTTTGCAGGGAACTATGGCTACACCTTC.

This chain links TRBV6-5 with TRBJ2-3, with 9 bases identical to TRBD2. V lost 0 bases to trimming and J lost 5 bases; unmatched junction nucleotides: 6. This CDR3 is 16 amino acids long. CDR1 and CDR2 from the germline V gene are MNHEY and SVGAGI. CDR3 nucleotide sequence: TGTGCCAGCAGTTACTCTAGCGGGAGAGGTGGAGATACGCAGTATTTT. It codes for CASSYSSGRGGDTQYF.

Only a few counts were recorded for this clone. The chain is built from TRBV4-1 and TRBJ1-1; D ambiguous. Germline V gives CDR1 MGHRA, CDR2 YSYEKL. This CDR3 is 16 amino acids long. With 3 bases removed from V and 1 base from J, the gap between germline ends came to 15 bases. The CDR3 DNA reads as TGCGCCAGCAGCCACCCCCGCTCCTCTGGGAACACTGAAGCTTTCTTT. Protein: CASSHPRSSGNTEAFF.

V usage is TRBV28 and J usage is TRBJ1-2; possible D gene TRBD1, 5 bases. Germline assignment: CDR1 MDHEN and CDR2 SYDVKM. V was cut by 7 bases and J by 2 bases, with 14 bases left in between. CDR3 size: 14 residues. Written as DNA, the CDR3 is TGTGCCAGCATCGGAGGGGCCCAGAACTATGGCTACACCTTC. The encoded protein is CASIGGAQNYGYTF.

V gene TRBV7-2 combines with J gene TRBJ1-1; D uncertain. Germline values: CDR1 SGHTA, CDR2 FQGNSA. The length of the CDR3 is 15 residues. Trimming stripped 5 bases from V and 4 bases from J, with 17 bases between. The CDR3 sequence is CASSPGSGFGTEAFF. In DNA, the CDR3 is TGTGCCAGCAGCCCCGGCTCGGGATTCGGCACTGAAGCTTTCTTT.

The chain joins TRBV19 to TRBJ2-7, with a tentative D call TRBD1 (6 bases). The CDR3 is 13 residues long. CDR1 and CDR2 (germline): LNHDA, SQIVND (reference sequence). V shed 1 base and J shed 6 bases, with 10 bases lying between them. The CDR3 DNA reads TGTGCCAGTAGTATAGGGACAGTGGGCGAGCAGTACTTC. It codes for CASSIGTVGEQYF. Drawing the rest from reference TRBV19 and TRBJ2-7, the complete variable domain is DGGITQSPKYLFRKEGQNVTLSCEQNLNHDAMYWYRQDPGQGLRLIYYSQIVNDFQKGDIAEGYSVSREKKESFPLTVTSAQKNPTAFYLCASSIGTVGEQYFGPGTRLTVT.

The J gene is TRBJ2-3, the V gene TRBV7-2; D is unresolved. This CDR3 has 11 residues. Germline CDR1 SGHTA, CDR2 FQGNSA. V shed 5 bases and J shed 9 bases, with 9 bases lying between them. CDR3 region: CASSPVGTQYF. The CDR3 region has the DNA TGTGCCAGCAGCCCTGTGGGAACGCAGTATTTT.

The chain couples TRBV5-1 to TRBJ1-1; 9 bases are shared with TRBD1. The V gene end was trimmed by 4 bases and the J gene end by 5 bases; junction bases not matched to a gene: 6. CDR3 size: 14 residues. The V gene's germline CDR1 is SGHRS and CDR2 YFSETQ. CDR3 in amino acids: CASSTTGGWTEAFF. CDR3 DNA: TGCGCCAGCAGCACCACAGGGGGCTGGACTGAAGCTTTCTTT.

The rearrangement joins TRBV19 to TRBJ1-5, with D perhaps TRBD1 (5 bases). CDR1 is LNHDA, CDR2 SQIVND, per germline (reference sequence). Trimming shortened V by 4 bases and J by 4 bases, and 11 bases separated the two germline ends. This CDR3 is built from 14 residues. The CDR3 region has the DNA TGTGCCAGTAGTAAAGGGGAGGGAAATCAGCCCCAGCATTTT. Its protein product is CASSKGEGNQPQHF.

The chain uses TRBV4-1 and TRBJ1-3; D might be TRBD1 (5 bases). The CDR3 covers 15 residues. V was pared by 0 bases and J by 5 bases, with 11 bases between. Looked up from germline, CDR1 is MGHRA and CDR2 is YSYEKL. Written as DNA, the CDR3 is TGCGCCAGCAGCCAAGATCTGTCAGGGAGAAACACCATATATTTT. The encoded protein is CASSQDLSGRNTIYF.

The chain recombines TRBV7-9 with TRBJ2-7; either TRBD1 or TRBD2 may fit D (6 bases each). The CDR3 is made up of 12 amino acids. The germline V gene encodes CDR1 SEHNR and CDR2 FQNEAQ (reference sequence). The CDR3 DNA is TGTGTCCTACAGGGTAGCGGTTACGAGCAGTACTTC. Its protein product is CVLQGSGYEQYF.

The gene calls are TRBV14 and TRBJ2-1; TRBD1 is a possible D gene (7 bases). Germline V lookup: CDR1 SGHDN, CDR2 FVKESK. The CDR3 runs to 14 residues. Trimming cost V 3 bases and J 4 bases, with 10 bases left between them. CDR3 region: CASSHPGGYNEQFF. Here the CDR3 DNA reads TGTGCCAGCAGCCACCCAGGGGGGTACAATGAGCAGTTCTTC.

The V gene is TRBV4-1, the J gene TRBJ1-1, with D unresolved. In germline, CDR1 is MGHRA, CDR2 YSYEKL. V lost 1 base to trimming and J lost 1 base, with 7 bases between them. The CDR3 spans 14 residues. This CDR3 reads CASSQADRNTEAFF. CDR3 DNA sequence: TGCGCCAGCAGCCAAGCCGACCGGAACACTGAAGCTTTCTTT.

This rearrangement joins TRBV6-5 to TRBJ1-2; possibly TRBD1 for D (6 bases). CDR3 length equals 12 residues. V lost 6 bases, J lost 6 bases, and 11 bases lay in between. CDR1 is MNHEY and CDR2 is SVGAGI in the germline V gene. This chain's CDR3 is CASRRGADGYTF. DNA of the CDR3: TGTGCCAGCAGACGGGGGGCCGATGGCTACACCTTC.

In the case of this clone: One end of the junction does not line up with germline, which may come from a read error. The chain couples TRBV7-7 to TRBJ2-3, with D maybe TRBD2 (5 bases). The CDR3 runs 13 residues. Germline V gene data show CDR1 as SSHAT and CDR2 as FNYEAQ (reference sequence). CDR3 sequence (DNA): TGTGCTAGCAGCTTAGACTACCCCGATACGCAGTATTTT. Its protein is CASSLDYPDTQYF.

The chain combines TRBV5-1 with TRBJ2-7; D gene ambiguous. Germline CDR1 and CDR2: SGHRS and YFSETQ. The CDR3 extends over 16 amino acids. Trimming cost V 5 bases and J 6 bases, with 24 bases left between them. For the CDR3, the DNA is TGCGCCAGCAGTCCAGGACGGATTCCCCCCCGAGCCGAGCAGTACTTC. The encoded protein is CASSPGRIPPRAEQYF.

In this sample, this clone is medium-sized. CDR3: CASSLSGSEQFF. The CDR3 nucleotides are TGTGCCAGCAGCTTGTCAGGGTCTGAGCAGTTCTTC. The J gene is TRBJ2-1, the V gene TRBV5-4; D might be TRBD1 (5 bases). This CDR3 is 12 amino acids long. Per the germline V gene, CDR1 is SGHNT and CDR2 is YYREEE (reference sequence). V gave up 1 base and J gave up 9 bases, with 8 bases separating them.

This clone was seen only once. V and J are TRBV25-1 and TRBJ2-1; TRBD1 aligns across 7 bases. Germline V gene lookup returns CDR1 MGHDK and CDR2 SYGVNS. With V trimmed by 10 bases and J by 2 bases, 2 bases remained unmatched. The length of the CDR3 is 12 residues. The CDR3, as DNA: TGTGCCACGGGACAGACCTACAATGAGCAGTTCTTC. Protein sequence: CATGQTYNEQFF.

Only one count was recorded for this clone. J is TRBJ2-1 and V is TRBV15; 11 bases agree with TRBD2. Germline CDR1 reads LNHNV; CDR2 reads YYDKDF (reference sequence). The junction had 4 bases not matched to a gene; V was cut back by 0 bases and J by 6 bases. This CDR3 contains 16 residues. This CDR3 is CATSRDGLAGSNEQFF. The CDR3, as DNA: TGTGCCACCAGCAGAGACGGACTAGCGGGCTCCAATGAGCAGTTCTTC.

DNA for the CDR3: TGTGCCAGCAGCTTGGGTTTCGGGACAGGGGATTGGGAGACCCAGTACTTC. It yields the protein CASSLGFGTGDWETQYF. The V gene is TRBV5-6, the J gene TRBJ2-5, with TRBD1 matching 10 bases. The CDR3 totals 17 residues. Germline V gene lookup returns CDR1 SGHDT and CDR2 YYEEEE. Germline trimming cut 0 bases from V and 5 bases from J; bases unmatched to any gene: 10.

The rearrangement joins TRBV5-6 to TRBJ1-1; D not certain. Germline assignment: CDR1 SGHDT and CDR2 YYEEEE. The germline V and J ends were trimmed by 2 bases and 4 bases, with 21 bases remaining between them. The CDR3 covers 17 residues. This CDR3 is CASSFRGSWLGGTEAFF. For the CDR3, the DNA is TGTGCCAGCAGCTTTCGTGGTAGCTGGTTGGGAGGCACTGAAGCTTTCTTT.